This T cell receptor beta chain was found in a study of tumor-infiltrating lymphocytes in primary liver carcinoma. From 400 to 550 ng total RNA, TCR beta cDNA was generated with a primer in the constant region. It was through three nested multiplex PCR rounds of slightly modified ARM-PCR that TCR beta libraries arose. MiXCR was run by TCRdb on the multiplex PCR reads, yielding one entry per CDR3 protein. The sample has under 110,000 distinct CDR3 sequences, 65% to 75% seen once. In regard to this clonotype: The DNA is left out, because the CDR3 cannot be placed on it with certainty; the CDR3 is given as TCRdb lists it.

For each extraction, RNA and DNA were obtained together from roughly 20-30 mg of unsorted bulk tissue. The source of this sequence is a woman between 55 and 75 years old with primary liver carcinoma and hepatitis B virus infection. Sequenced material: liver tumor tissue from sampling region 2. As to subset: tumor region T2, inferior pole.

This CDR3 reads CASSYSVGQGNEEFF. The rearrangement uses TRBV6-5 and TRBJ2-1; TRBD1, the D gene given by the table, was not confirmed from the DNA. The V gene's germline CDR1 is MNHEY and CDR2 SVGAGI. The CDR3 is 15 residues long, ends included.